This T cell receptor (beta chain) was found in a study of CD8 T cells in Susac syndrome. In germline, CDR1 is LGHNA, CDR2 YSLEER. Trimming took 4 bases from V and 1 from J; bases not matched to a gene: 4. This CDR3 region has 16 residues. CD8+ and CD4+ T cells taken from blood had their TCR beta sequenced. Healthy donors matched for age and sex were used as controls. With random hexamers, about 0.45 to 1 ug RNA was reverse transcribed. TCRdb used MiXCR to reprocess the immunoSEQ multiplex PCR reads, holding one entry per CDR3 protein. The sample shows roughly 190,000 distinct CDR3 sequences, about 94% of them seen only once.

V gene TRBV4-3 combines with J gene TRBJ2-2; 9 bases line up with TRBD1. This TCR derives from a human donor in good health. Sequencing was carried out using CD4+ T cells from PBMCs. Written as DNA, the CDR3 is TGCGCCAGCAGCCCCGGGACAGGGTGGAACACCGGGGAGCTGTTTTTT. Translated, it gives CASSPGTGWNTGELFF.